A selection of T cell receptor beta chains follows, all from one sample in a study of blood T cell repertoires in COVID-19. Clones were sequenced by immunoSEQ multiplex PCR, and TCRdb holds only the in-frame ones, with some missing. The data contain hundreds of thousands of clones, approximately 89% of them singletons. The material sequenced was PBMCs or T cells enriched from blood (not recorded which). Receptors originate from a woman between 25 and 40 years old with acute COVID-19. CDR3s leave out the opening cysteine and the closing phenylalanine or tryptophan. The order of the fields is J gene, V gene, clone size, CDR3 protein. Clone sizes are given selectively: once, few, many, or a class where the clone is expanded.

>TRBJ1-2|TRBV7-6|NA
ASSSSRTGQGRGYT
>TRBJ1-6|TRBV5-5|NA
ASSWGPGGNSPLH
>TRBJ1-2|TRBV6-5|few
ASGGNNLYGYT
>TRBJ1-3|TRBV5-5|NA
ASSFDTLGNTIY
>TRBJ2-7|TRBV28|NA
ASSSVRGGLYEQY
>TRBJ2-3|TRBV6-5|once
ASSPRTGGDTQY
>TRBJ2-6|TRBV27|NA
ASSRRGTGASSGANVLT
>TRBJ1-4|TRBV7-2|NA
ASSGGGALRGEKLF
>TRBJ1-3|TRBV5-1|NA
ASSWTGGNTIY
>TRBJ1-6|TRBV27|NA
ASSFTMRRSNSPLH
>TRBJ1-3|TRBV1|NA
TSSHFHPFSGNTIY
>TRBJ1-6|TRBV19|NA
ASSPQGDHNSPLH
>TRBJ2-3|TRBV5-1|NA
ASSPTRDRGYSTDTQY
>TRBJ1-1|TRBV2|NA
ASSQGAGAQPEAF
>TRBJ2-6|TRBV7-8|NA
ASSSDRLPNSGANVLT
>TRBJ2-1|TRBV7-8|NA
ASSMAWRGFGNEQF
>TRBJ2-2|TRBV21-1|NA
ASSKGWCVGARDTGELF
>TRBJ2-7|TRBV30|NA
AWITGAYGEQY
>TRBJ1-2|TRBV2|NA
ASSEPGQGSQGYT
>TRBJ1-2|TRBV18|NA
ASSSGTGKYYGYT
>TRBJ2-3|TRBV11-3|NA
ASSLDGGSSTDTQY
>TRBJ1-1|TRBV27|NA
ASSVGGGYTEAF
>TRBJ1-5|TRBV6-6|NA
ASSYGQRVRQPQH
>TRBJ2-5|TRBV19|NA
ASSPLTGMDQETQY
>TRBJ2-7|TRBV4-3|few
ASSQALGDSSYEQY
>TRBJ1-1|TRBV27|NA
ASIGGNTEAF
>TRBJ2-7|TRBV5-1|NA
ASSLVGQGSYEQY
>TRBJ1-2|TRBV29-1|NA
SVVRESNYGYT
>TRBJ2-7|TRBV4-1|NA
ASSHTTGASYEQY
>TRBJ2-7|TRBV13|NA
ASSLEGRSYEQY
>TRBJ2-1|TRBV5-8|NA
ASSLRGVRHNEQF
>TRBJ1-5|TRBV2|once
ASTANSNQPQH
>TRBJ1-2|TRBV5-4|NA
ASSPGQGNDYGYT
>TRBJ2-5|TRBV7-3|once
ASSLGSGAQGETQY
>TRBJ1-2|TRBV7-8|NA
ASSLVAGNYGYT
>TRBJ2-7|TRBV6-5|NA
ASSLYEQY
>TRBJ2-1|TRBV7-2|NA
ASSSRGRVYNEQF
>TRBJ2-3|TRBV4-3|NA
ASSPFSGSTDTQY
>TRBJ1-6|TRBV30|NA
AWSVGNYNSPLH
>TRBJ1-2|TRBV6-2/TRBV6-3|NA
ASSFRQTGGHDGYT
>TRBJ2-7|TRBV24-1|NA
ATSDRLSPYEQY
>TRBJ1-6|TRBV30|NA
AWSAPGTRTPYSPLH
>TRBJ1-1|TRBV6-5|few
ASKGQGHTEAF
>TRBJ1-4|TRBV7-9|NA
ASSLIGGNEKLF
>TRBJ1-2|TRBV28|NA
ASSIATGGDT
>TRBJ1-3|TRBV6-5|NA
ASSRQGVEIGTIY
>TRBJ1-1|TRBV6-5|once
ASSYSEGATEAF
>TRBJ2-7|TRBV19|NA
ASNGDRVDEQY
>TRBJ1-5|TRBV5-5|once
ASSVTGEEGQPQH
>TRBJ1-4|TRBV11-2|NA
ASSLGTGIEKLF
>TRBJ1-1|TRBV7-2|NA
ASSQQGAANTEAF
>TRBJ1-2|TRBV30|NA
ACRTFNYGYT
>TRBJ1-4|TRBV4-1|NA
ASSRRQDSALLNEKLF
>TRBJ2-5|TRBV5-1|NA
ASSRTVGAGKETQY
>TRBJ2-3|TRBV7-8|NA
ASSRDRELDTQY
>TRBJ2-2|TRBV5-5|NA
ASSPRSGLAGGDTGELF
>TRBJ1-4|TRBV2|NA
ASSETALWGDYEKLF
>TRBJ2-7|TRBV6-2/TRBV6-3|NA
ASSYSRDSRYEQY
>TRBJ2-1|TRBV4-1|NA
ASSHGLADEQF
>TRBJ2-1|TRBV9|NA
ASSAGLAINEQF